The rows below give T cell receptor beta chains drawn from one sample of a study of cytomegalovirus exposure and HLA in healthy donors. Generated by immunoSEQ multiplex PCR, the TCRdb table keeps only in-frame clones and is missing some. The table shows about 200,000 clones, with approximately 79% occurring only once. Sequencing was performed on PBMCs. The receptor source for this set is a man aged 50-59 years in good health and CMV-seronegative. Each CDR3 is given with its conserved first and last residue. Each record gives: CDR3 DNA, CDR3 protein, V gene, clone size, J gene, D gene. A D gene is named only where the DNA matches it firmly. Clone size is stated in some rows and not others, as once, few, many or a class when expanded.

DNA: TGTGCCAGTAGTATAGCTGTAAACAATGAGCAGTTCTTC; CDR3: CASSIAVNNEQFF; V: TRBV19; size: -; J: TRBJ2-1; D: -
DNA: TGTGCCAGCAGCTTAGAAAGAGGGCCCCATGAAGCTTTCTTT; CDR3: CASSLERGPHEAFF; V: TRBV7-2; size: -; J: TRBJ1-1; D: -
DNA: TGTGCCAGCAGTGGACAGGGCACAGATACGCAGTATTTT; CDR3: CASSGQGTDTQYF; V: TRBV2; size: -; J: TRBJ2-3; D: -
DNA: TGTGCCAGCGGGGTCGGGGGGAGTGATACTGAAGCTTTCTTT; CDR3: CASGVGGSDTEAFF; V: TRBV2; size: -; J: TRBJ1-1; D: -
DNA: TGCAGCGTCCAAGTCGGGACCTACGAGCAGTACTTC; CDR3: CSVQVGTYEQYF; V: TRBV29-1; size: few; J: TRBJ2-7; D: -
DNA: TGTGCCAGCAGCTCCGTTGGTGCGGGGGCTGGGGCCAACGTCCTGACTTTC; CDR3: CASSSVGAGAGANVLTF; V: TRBV7-2; size: -; J: TRBJ2-6; D: TRBD2
DNA: TGTGCCAGCAGTTTCTCAATAGACAGGGGCGTTGAAAAACTGTTTTTT; CDR3: CASSFSIDRGVEKLFF; V: TRBV27; size: -; J: TRBJ1-4; D: TRBD1
DNA: TGTGCCAGCAGCCGACAGGCCTTTAGCAATCAGCCCCAGCATTTT; CDR3: CASSRQAFSNQPQHF; V: TRBV6-5; size: -; J: TRBJ1-5; D: -
DNA: TGTGCCAGCAGTTTATCAGGCAATCAGCCCCAGCATTTT; CDR3: CASSLSGNQPQHF; V: TRBV28; size: -; J: TRBJ1-5; D: -
DNA: TGTGCCAGTAGGTGGCAGGGGGTCGGCGGTGAGCAGTTCTTC; CDR3: CASRWQGVGGEQFF; V: TRBV19; size: once; J: TRBJ2-1; D: TRBD1
DNA: TGTGCCAGCAGCCAAGTCGGGACAGCGAACTATGGCTACACCTTC; CDR3: CASSQVGTANYGYTF; V: TRBV4-2; size: -; J: TRBJ1-2; D: TRBD1
DNA: TGTGCCAGCATTCCAGGGGGCGCCGGCTATGGCTACACCTTC; CDR3: CASIPGGAGYGYTF; V: TRBV28; size: once; J: TRBJ1-2; D: TRBD1
DNA: TGTGCCAGCAGTTTATCAGGGACAGGATTTAGCACAGATACGCAGTATTTT; CDR3: CASSLSGTGFSTDTQYF; V: TRBV27; size: -; J: TRBJ2-3; D: TRBD1
DNA: TGTGCCAGCAGTTTGGGGAGGGGACGTGGCACTGAAGCTTTCTTT; CDR3: CASSLGRGRGTEAFF; V: TRBV11-2; size: -; J: TRBJ1-1; D: -
DNA: TGTGCCAGTAGTACGAGGGACACCTATGGCTACACCTTC; CDR3: CASSTRDTYGYTF; V: TRBV19; size: -; J: TRBJ1-2; D: -
DNA: TGTGCCAGCAGCCCCAATGGGGCGGGATTTAGCACAGATACGCAGTATTTT; CDR3: CASSPNGAGFSTDTQYF; V: TRBV27; size: once; J: TRBJ2-3; D: -